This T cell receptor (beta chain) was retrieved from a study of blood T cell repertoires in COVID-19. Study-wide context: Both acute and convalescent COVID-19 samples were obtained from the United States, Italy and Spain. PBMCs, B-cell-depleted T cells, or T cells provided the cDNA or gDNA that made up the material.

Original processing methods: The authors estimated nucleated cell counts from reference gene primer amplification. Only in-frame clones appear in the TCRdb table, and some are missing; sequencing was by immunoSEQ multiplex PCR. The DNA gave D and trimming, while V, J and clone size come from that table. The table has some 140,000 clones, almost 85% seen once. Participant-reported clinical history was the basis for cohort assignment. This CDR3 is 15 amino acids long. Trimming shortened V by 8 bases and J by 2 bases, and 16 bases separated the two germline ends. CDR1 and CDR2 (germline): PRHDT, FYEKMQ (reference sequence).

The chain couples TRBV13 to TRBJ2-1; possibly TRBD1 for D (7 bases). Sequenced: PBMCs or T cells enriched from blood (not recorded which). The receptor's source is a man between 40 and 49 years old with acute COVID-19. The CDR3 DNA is TGTGCCAGCTCCGGGGGCAGGGGGACCTACAATGAGCAGTTCTTC. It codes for CASSGGRGTYNEQFF.